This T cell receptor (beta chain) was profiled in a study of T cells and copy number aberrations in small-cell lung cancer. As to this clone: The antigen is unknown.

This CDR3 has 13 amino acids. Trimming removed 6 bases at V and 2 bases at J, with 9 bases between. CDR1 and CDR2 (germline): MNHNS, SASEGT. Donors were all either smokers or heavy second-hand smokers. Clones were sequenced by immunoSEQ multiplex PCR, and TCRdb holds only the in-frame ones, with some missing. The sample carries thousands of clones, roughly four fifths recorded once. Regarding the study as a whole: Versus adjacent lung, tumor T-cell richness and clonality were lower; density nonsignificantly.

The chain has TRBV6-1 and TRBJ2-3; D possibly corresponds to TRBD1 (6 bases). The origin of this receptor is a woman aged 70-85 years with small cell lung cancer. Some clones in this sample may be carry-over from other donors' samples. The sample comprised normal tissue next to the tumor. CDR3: CASRRQDTDTQYF. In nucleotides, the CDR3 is TGTGCCAGCAGGAGACAGGACACAGATACGCAGTATTTT.